A selection of T cell receptor beta chains follows, all from one sample in a study of T cells in Graves' hyperthyroidism and ophthalmopathy. In TCRdb, the multiplex PCR reads were re-called with MiXCR into one record per CDR3 protein. The sample records around 600,000 distinct CDR3 sequences, 12% to 15% being singletons. The sample taken for sequencing was blood. The source is a woman aged 18-29 years with Graves' ophthalmopathy. The conserved cysteine and the conserved F or W are not part of the CDR3 here. Each record gives: V gene, J gene, CDR3 protein.

v_gene: TRBV29-1
j_gene: TRBJ1-1
CDR3aa: SVLGGTITEAF

v_gene: TRBV20-1
j_gene: TRBJ2-7
CDR3aa: SARDQGGYEQY

v_gene: TRBV29-1
j_gene: TRBJ1-1
CDR3aa: SVEDPLGTQAF

v_gene: TRBV6-5
j_gene: TRBJ1-4
CDR3aa: ASSYSGGLNEKLF

v_gene: TRBV2
j_gene: TRBJ1-5
CDR3aa: ASSEGRQVSNQPQH

v_gene: TRBV13
j_gene: TRBJ2-5
CDR3aa: ASSEEVKTQY

v_gene: TRBV30
j_gene: TRBJ1-5
CDR3aa: AWDQGSGGPQH

v_gene: TRBV12-3/TRBV12-4
j_gene: TRBJ1-2
CDR3aa: ASGAAEGDGYT

v_gene: TRBV12-5
j_gene: TRBJ2-2
CDR3aa: ASGSAGRVWTGELF

v_gene: TRBV28
j_gene: TRBJ2-7
CDR3aa: ASSAQPGLEQY

v_gene: TRBV10-2
j_gene: TRBJ2-7
CDR3aa: ASSAGGSGYEQY

v_gene: TRBV30
j_gene: TRBJ2-3
CDR3aa: ACGSQDQGVTDTQY

v_gene: TRBV20-1
j_gene: TRBJ2-1
CDR3aa: SASSGRNSYNEQF

v_gene: TRBV30
j_gene: TRBJ1-5
CDR3aa: AWSRTANQPQH

v_gene: TRBV27
j_gene: TRBJ2-7
CDR3aa: ASSLPFSYEQY

v_gene: TRBV4-2
j_gene: TRBJ1-1
CDR3aa: ASSRGDGNTEAF

v_gene: TRBV3-1
j_gene: TRBJ2-1
CDR3aa: ASSQETSGSSWDEQF

v_gene: TRBV6-2/TRBV6-3
j_gene: TRBJ2-7
CDR3aa: ASSYSSRGSSNEQY

v_gene: TRBV27
j_gene: TRBJ1-4
CDR3aa: ASSTAGILTNEKLF

v_gene: TRBV28
j_gene: TRBJ2-7
CDR3aa: ASSLLTSGSSYEQY

v_gene: TRBV27
j_gene: TRBJ1-4
CDR3aa: ASSLNGQGEKLF